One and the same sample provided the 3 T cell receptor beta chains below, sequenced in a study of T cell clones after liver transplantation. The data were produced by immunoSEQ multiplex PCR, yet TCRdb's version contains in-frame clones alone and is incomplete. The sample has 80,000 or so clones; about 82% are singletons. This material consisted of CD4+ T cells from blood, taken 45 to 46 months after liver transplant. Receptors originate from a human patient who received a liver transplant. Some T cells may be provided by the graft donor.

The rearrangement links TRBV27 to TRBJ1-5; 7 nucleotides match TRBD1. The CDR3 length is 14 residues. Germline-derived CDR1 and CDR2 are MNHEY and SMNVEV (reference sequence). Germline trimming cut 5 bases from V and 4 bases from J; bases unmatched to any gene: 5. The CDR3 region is CASSPGQKNQPQHF. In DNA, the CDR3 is TGTGCCAGCAGTCCGGGACAGAAAAATCAGCCCCAGCATTTT.

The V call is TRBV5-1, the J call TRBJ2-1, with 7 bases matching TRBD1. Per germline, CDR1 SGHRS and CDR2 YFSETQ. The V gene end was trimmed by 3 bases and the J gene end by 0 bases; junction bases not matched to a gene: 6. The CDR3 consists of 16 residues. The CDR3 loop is CASSSLQGSSYNEQFF. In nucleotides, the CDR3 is TGCGCCAGCAGCTCACTACAGGGGAGCTCCTACAATGAGCAGTTCTTC.

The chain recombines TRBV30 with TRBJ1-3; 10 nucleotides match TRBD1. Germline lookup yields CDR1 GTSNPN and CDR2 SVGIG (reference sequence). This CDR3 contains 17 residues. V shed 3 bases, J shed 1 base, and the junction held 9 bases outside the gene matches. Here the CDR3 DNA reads TGTGCCTGGAGGAGACAGGGGGCCCCCAATTCTGGAAACACCATATATTTT. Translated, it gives CAWRRQGAPNSGNTIYF.